This T cell receptor beta chain originates from a study of response to subunit inactivated influenza vaccine. One entry per CDR3 protein, called by TCRdb with MiXCR from the RT-PCR reads. The repertoire holds about 800,000 distinct CDR3 sequences, with about 20% as singletons. Turning to this clonotype: Its specificity is unknown.

Study-wide results and caveats: Authors suggested that a seasonal influenza vaccination recruits few new T cells each time.

This material consisted of PBMCs from blood, taken approximately 5 days after vaccination. This clonotype was obtained from a man aged 45-65 years who received an inactivated influenza vaccine.

For the CDR3, the DNA is TGTGCCACCAGATCCGGGACAGGGGGTTATGAGACCCAGTACTTC. This translates into CATRSGTGGYETQYF. The chain combines TRBV24-1 with TRBJ2-5; TRBD1 aligns across 11 bases. This CDR3 is 15 amino acids long. Germline CDR1 reads KGHDR; CDR2 reads SFDVKD. J gave up 5 bases and V 7 bases, and 8 bases lay outside the gene matches.